This TCR beta chain comes out of a study of CD8 T cells in Susac syndrome. As for this clonotype: Antigen: not known.

The RNA input was roughly 0.45 to 1 ug, and it was reverse transcribed with random hexamers. It was immunoSEQ multiplex PCR that amplified TCR beta CDR3 across 54 Vbeta and 13 Jbeta. TCRdb reanalysed the immunoSEQ multiplex PCR reads using MiXCR and keeps one entry per CDR3 protein. The sample holds 80,000 or so distinct CDR3 sequences, roughly 94% seen once. Study findings and constraints: In total CD8+ repertoires, 15 to 20 Susac-specific public clones were found, and several in CD8+ TEMRA repertoires. Susac CD8+ cells expanded clonally the most in TEMRA cells and in active patients. That the number of individuals in its TCR sequencing and HLA analysis was relatively small was acknowledged by the study.

This receptor was taken from a human donor with Susac syndrome. The sequencing input was CD8+ T cells from PBMCs.

CDR3 bases: TGTGCCAGCGATGACCAGTACTTC. Translating it yields CASDDQYF. The chain combines TRBV7-9 with TRBJ2-5; D unclear. Germline V CDR1 and CDR2: SEHNR, FQNEAQ (reference sequence). The germline V and J ends were trimmed by 8 bases and 10 bases, with 5 bases remaining between them. The CDR3 spans 8 residues.